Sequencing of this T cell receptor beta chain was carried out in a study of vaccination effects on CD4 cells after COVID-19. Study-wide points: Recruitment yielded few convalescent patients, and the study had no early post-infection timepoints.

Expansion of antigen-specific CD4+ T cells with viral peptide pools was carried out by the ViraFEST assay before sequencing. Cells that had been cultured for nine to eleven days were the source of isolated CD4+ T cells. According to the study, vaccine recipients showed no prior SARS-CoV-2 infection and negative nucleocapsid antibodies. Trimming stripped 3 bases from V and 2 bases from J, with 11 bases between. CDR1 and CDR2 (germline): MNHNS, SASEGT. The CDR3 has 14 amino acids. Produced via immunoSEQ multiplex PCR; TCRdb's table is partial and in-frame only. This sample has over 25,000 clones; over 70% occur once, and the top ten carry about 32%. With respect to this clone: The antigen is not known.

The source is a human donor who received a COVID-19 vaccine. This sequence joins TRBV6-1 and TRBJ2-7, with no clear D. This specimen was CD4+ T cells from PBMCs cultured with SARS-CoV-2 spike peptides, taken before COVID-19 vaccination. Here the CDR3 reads CASSDPALPYEQYF. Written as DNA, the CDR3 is TGTGCCAGCAGTGACCCGGCACTTCCCTACGAGCAGTACTTC.